Shown below are 26 T cell receptor beta chains from a single sample sequenced in a study of OX40 agonist ivuxolimab in advanced cancers. The table came from immunoSEQ multiplex PCR; TCRdb's copy has only in-frame clones and leaves some out. The profile shows about 81,000 clones, about 93% of them singletons. Sequenced here: CD4+ or CD8+ T cells sorted from blood, sampled in a trial of the OX40 agonist ivuxolimab. These receptors were obtained from an adult with an advanced solid tumor such as melanoma, head and neck, liver or kidney cancer.

V gene TRBV19 combines with J gene TRBJ2-4, with TRBD1 as a possible D gene (6 bases). Germline V gene data show CDR1 as LNHDA and CDR2 as SQIVND (reference sequence). V dropped 5 bases and J dropped 6 bases, with 14 bases sitting between them. This CDR3 has 14 amino acids. CDR3 in DNA: TGTGCCAGTAGTGTAACAGGGAAAGCAAACATTCAGTACTTC. Residues: CASSVTGKANIQYF.

This chain joins TRBV27 and TRBJ2-7, with 9 bases matching TRBD2. Trimming at V came to 8 bases and at J to 6 bases, leaving 14 bases not matched to a gene. Germline CDR1 is MNHEY and CDR2 is SMNVEV (reference sequence). This CDR3 is 15 amino acids long. CDR3 coding DNA: TGTGCCAGCCGCCTCCGGGGTAGCGGGAGCGGCGAGCAGTACTTC. It translates to CASRLRGSGSGEQYF.

Remarks on this clone: The junction and the germline gene differ at one end; a read error may be behind it. The chain is built from TRBV5-4 and TRBJ1-1; D is unresolved. Germline-derived CDR1 and CDR2 are SGHNT and YYREEE (reference sequence). This CDR3 spans 14 amino acids. The CDR3 loop is CASSRLRANTEAFF. The CDR3 bases are TGCGCCAGCAGCCGCTTACGGGCGAACACTGAAGCTTTCTTT. Looking up the rest from reference TRBV5-4 and TRBJ1-1 gives the full variable domain: ETGVTQSPTHLIKTRGQQVTLRCSSQSGHNTVSWYQQALGQGPQFIFQYYREEENGRGNFPPRFSGLQFPNYSSELNVNALELDDSALYLCASSRLRANTEAFFGQGTRLTVV.

This rearrangement joins TRBV5-4 to TRBJ2-7; 7 positions match TRBD2. V was clipped by 2 bases and J by 0 bases; unmatched bases: 11. CDR1 is SGHNT and CDR2 is YYREEE in the germline V gene (reference sequence). The CDR3 covers 17 residues. CDR3 amino acids: CASSLGIVGGSSYEQYF. CDR3 nucleotide sequence: TGTGCCAGCAGCTTAGGTATAGTTGGCGGGAGCTCCTACGAGCAGTACTTC.

The gene calls are TRBV4-3 and TRBJ2-1, with D unresolved. Trimming removed 2 bases from V and 5 bases from J, with 10 bases in between. Germline V gives CDR1 LGHNA, CDR2 YSLEER. This CDR3 comprises 14 residues. CDR3: CASSQWRLNNEQFF. In DNA, the CDR3 is TGCGCCAGCAGCCAATGGCGGCTTAACAATGAGCAGTTCTTC.

The V and J genes are TRBV10-3 and TRBJ2-5; no reliable D call. CDR3 size: 13 residues. Trimming pared 4 bases from V and 0 bases from J, leaving 6 bases between. CDR1 ENHRY and CDR2 SYGVKD come from the germline V gene. CDR3 coding DNA: TGTGCCATCAGTGTTCGGGACCAAGAGACCCAGTACTTC. Protein product: CAISVRDQETQYF.

For the CDR3, the DNA is TGTGCCAGCCAGAGTCGCGGAGGCTCCTACGAGCAGTACTTC. The encoded protein is CASQSRGGSYEQYF. The chain has TRBV25-1 and TRBJ2-7; possibly TRBD2 for D (5 bases). CDR3 length equals 14 residues. V shed 8 bases and J shed 0 bases, with 14 bases lying between them. Germline V CDR1 and CDR2: MGHDK, SYGVNS.

The chain uses TRBV7-9 and TRBJ1-1; D is perhaps TRBD1 (6 bases). This CDR3 spans 18 amino acids. Per germline, CDR1 SEHNR and CDR2 FQNEAQ (reference sequence). The V and J ends lost 2 bases and 1 base respectively, with 20 bases between them. The chain's CDR3 is CASSLQDRLLGGNTEAFF. The CDR3 DNA is TGTGCCAGCAGCTTACAAGACAGGCTTCTCGGGGGGAACACTGAAGCTTTCTTT.

The genes are TRBV19 and TRBJ1-1; the match to TRBD1 covers 10 bases. This CDR3 has 13 amino acids. V gave up 3 bases and J gave up 9 bases; unmatched junction bases: 4. In germline, CDR1 is LNHDA, CDR2 SQIVND (reference sequence). CDR3: CASSMGTGAKAFF. The CDR3 DNA is TGTGCCAGTAGTATGGGGACAGGGGCGAAAGCTTTCTTT.

This chain links TRBV9 with TRBJ2-7; D is possibly TRBD2 (6 bases). V shed 3 bases and J shed 1 base, with 8 bases lying between them. This CDR3 has 13 residues. Germline V gene sequence: CDR1 SGDLS, CDR2 YYNGEE. CDR3 loop: CASSGRGSYEQYF. The CDR3 bases are TGTGCCAGCAGCGGGAGGGGTTCCTACGAGCAGTACTTC. Supplemented by reference TRBV9 and TRBJ2-7, the full variable domain reads DSGVTQTPKHLITATGQRVTLRCSPRSGDLSVYWYQQSLDQGLQFLIQYYNGEERAKGNILERFSAQQFPDLHSELNLSSLELGDSALYFCASSGRGSYEQYFGPGTRLTVT.

The rearrangement uses TRBV29-1 and TRBJ2-5, with D tentatively TRBD2 (5 bases). The J call may be in error: the DNA end matches TRBJ2-7 better. This CDR3 has 11 amino acids. CDR1 SQVTM and CDR2 ANQGSEA come from the germline V gene. CDR3 DNA sequence: TGCAGCGTCAGGACTCTCTACGAGCAGTACTTC. Its protein is CSVRTLYEQYF.

The CDR3 here is CASSLGLGSGEQFF. The DNA for the CDR3 is TGTGCCAGCAGCTTAGGATTGGGCTCGGGGGAGCAGTTCTTC. The rearrangement joins TRBV7-2 to TRBJ2-1, with a weak D call TRBD2 (5 bases). Germline V CDR1 and CDR2: SGHTA, FQGNSA. Trimming removed 1 base from V and 10 bases from J, with 14 bases in between. The CDR3 contains 14 residues.

In DNA, the CDR3 is TGTGCCAGCAGTGAACTGGGGGAAGGGGAGACCCAGTACTTC. Its protein product is CASSELGEGETQYF. This sequence joins TRBV6-1 and TRBJ2-5; the D gene could be TRBD1 or TRBD2 (5 bases each). Trimming pared 2 bases from V and 5 bases from J, leaving 12 bases between. The CDR3 is made up of 14 amino acids. The germline V gene has CDR1 MNHNS and CDR2 SASEGT.

V gene TRBV4-3 combines with J gene TRBJ1-6; TRBD1 is a possible D gene (6 bases). Germline values: CDR1 LGHNA, CDR2 YSLEER. The CDR3 is 22 residues long. V was clipped by 0 bases and J by 0 bases, with 24 bases between them. CDR3 protein: CASSQDPVTGLPTSSYNSPLHF. The CDR3 DNA follows: TGCGCCAGCAGCCAAGATCCTGTGACAGGCTTACCCACGAGCTCCTATAATTCACCCCTCCACTTT.

The chain carries TRBV20-1 and TRBJ2-7, with 9 bases fitting TRBD1. CDR1 and CDR2 from the germline V gene are DFQATT and SNEGSKA (reference sequence). V lost 6 bases and J lost 7; bases outside the gene matches: 4. This CDR3 comprises 11 residues. The CDR3 here is CSARTGVEQYF. In DNA, the CDR3 is TGCAGTGCCCGGACAGGGGTGGAGCAGTACTTC.

The J gene is TRBJ1-3, the V gene TRBV7-2; unclear D gene. Trimming removed 4 bases at V and 14 bases at J, with 24 bases between. Germline lookup yields CDR1 SGHTA and CDR2 FQGNSA. The CDR3 is 15 amino acids. DNA of the CDR3: TGTGCCAGCAGCTGGTGGACTGACAATGACCCCCATTTATATTTT. Amino acid sequence: CASSWWTDNDPHLYF.

The V and J genes are TRBV11-1 and TRBJ2-5; unclear D gene. This CDR3 has 13 amino acids. The V end lost 3 bases, the J end lost 3 bases, and 8 bases lay between the germline ends. The germline V gene has CDR1 SGHAT and CDR2 FQDESV (reference sequence). CDR3 loop: CASSLGPKETQYF. DNA of the CDR3: TGTGCCAGCAGCTTGGGCCCTAAAGAGACCCAGTACTTC.

The J gene is TRBJ2-7, the V gene TRBV4-1; D uncertain. The V end was cut by 1 base, the J end by 4 bases, with 8 bases between. This CDR3 is built from 13 residues. Germline lookup yields CDR1 MGHRA and CDR2 YSYEKL. The CDR3 bases are TGCGCCAGCAGCCAAGTGTTGAGATACGAGCAGTACTTC. Encoded protein: CASSQVLRYEQYF.

The chain couples TRBV19 to TRBJ2-1; maybe TRBD1 (6 bases). The germline V gene encodes CDR1 LNHDA and CDR2 SQIVND (reference sequence). The CDR3 consists of 13 residues. V gave up 3 bases and J gave up 4 bases, with 7 bases separating them. As DNA, the CDR3 is TGTGCCAGTAGTATCGGACAGTACAATGAGCAGTTCTTC. Translating gives CASSIGQYNEQFF.

The chain combines TRBV29-1 with TRBJ1-5, with a weak D call TRBD1 (6 bases). Trimming removed 4 bases at V and 4 bases at J, with 20 bases between. This CDR3 region has 16 residues. Germline assignment: CDR1 SQVTM and CDR2 ANQGSEA. The DNA of the CDR3 is TGCAGCGTTGGGGATCCGGGGACATTGGGAAATCAGCCCCAGCATTTT. This encodes CSVGDPGTLGNQPQHF.

V usage is TRBV13 and J usage is TRBJ2-1; TRBD2 aligns across 11 bases. This CDR3 is 17 amino acids long. Trimming cost V 5 bases and J 6 bases; bases outside gene matches: 12. The germline CDR1 and CDR2 sequences are PRHDT and FYEKMQ (reference sequence). The CDR3 sequence is CASSLVAGGPASNEQFF. DNA for the CDR3: TGTGCCAGCAGCCTCGTAGCGGGAGGGCCGGCCTCCAATGAGCAGTTCTTC.

The chain combines TRBV5-5 with TRBJ1-6; D unclear. From germline, CDR1 is SGHKS and CDR2 YYEKEE (reference sequence). V was clipped by 0 bases and J by 0 bases, with 7 bases between them. The CDR3 runs to 16 residues. The CDR3 nucleotides read TGTGCCAGCAGCTTGGGGGCCCTCTCCTATAATTCACCCCTCCACTTT. Translated, it gives CASSLGALSYNSPLHF.

This chain joins TRBV4-3 and TRBJ2-7, with D possibly matching TRBD2 (5 bases). The CDR3 spans 14 residues. V lost 0 bases and J 2 bases, leaving 8 bases between the germline ends. CDR1 is LGHNA and CDR2 is YSLEER in the germline V gene. The CDR3 spells CASSQDRGPYEQYF. CDR3 DNA sequence: TGCGCCAGCAGCCAAGATCGCGGGCCCTACGAGCAGTACTTC.

About this clone: In the same sample, other DNA sequences code for this CDR3. This chain links TRBV4-1 with TRBJ2-7, with TRBD1 matching 10 bases. The germline gives CDR1 MGHRA, CDR2 YSYEKL. The V gene end was trimmed by 3 bases and the J gene end by 5 bases; junction bases not matched to a gene: 1. This CDR3 region has 13 residues. CDR3 nucleotide sequence: TGCGCCAGCAGCCAGGGGACAGGGGACGAGCAGTACTTC. Its translation: CASSQGTGDEQYF.

The chain links TRBV2 to TRBJ2-7; D is tentatively TRBD1 or TRBD2 (7 bases each). In germline, CDR1 is SNHLY, CDR2 FYNNEI. The CDR3 extends over 19 amino acids. Between the trimmed V and J ends, which lost 7 bases and 4 bases, there was a span of 32 bases. This CDR3 reads CASNPFRGRGLEVRYEQYF. DNA for the CDR3: TGTGCCAGCAATCCCTTCAGGGGGAGGGGGCTTGAAGTACGGTACGAGCAGTACTTC.

The chain has TRBV11-2 and TRBJ1-1; 9 bases fit TRBD1. Germline V lookup: CDR1 SGHAT, CDR2 FQNNGV. Losses at the gene ends were 4 bases for V and 2 bases for J; bases not matched to a gene: 2. This CDR3 comprises 14 residues. The CDR3 here is CASSWGQGNTEAFF. The CDR3 region has the DNA TGTGCCAGCAGCTGGGGACAGGGAAACACTGAAGCTTTCTTT.